The 23 T cell receptor beta chains below all came from one sample that was sequenced in a study of human T cells and chemical hapten exposure. Time point meaning: patch test 3, about 24 weeks after DPC sensitization. Noted treatment: therapeutic diphenylcyclopropenone sensitization with weekly scalp DPC. TCRdb reanalysed the RACE reads using MiXCR and keeps one entry per CDR3 protein. This table holds 55,000 to 80,000 distinct CDR3 sequences, roughly 9.6% found once. This specimen consisted of whole blood, obtained in connection with sensitization to the hapten diphenylcyclopropenone (DPC). All receptors derive from a woman in her 30s with alopecia areata. Some clones in this sample may be carry-over from other donors' samples.

This chain uses TRBV7-2 with TRBJ2-3; 9 nucleotides line up with TRBD2. The length of the CDR3 is 18 residues. Germline-derived CDR1 and CDR2 are SGHTA and FQGNSA. With V trimmed by 0 bases and J by 0 bases, 7 bases remained unmatched. CDR3 nucleotide sequence: TGTGCCAGCAGCTTAGCTAGCGGGGGCACCACTAGCACAGATACGCAGTATTTT. It encodes CASSLASGGTTSTDTQYF.

This clonotype was recorded at least ten times. The chain joins TRBV3-1 to TRBJ1-6; D gene uncertain. Germline CDR1 and CDR2: LGHDT and YNNKEL (reference sequence). This CDR3 is built from 16 residues. The ends were cut back, 3 bases at V and 5 bases at J, with 14 bases in the middle. CDR3 sequence: CASSHQEVRNNSPLHF. The CDR3 nucleotides are TGTGCCAGCAGCCATCAAGAAGTCCGTAATAATTCACCCCTCCACTTT.

In its sample, this clonotype was seen a few times. The J gene is TRBJ2-1, the V gene TRBV7-8; TRBD1 aligns across 8 bases. Unmatched junction bases numbered 11, after V lost 5 bases and J lost 8 bases. The CDR3 is 15 residues long. CDR1 is SGHVS, CDR2 FQNEAQ, per germline. CDR3: CASSPGQGASDEQFF. The DNA of the CDR3 is TGTGCCAGCAGCCCCGGGCAGGGGGCTAGCGATGAGCAGTTCTTC.

This clonotype has ten or more counts. The V gene is TRBV18, the J gene TRBJ1-5, with a weak D call TRBD1 (5 bases). Trimming pared 3 bases from V and 5 bases from J, leaving 14 bases between. This CDR3 comprises 15 residues. CDR1 KGHSH and CDR2 LQKENI come from the germline V gene. CDR3 DNA sequence: TGTGCCAGCTCACCTACGAGGGGTGGCGATCAGCCCCAGCATTTT. It translates to CASSPTRGGDQPQHF.

The sample holds many counts of this clonotype. The rearrangement joins TRBV2 to TRBJ2-7; possibly TRBD2 for D (6 bases). V shed 0 bases and J shed 2 bases, with 8 bases lying between them. Looked up from germline, CDR1 is SNHLY and CDR2 is FYNNEI. The CDR3 has 14 residues. CDR3 sequence (DNA): TGTGCCAGCAGTGAAGCGGAGGGCCCCTACGAGCAGTACTTC. It encodes CASSEAEGPYEQYF.

This rearrangement joins TRBV28 to TRBJ1-6; 12 bases map to TRBD1. The CDR3 covers 17 residues. J gave up 5 bases and V 10 bases, and 12 bases lay outside the gene matches. Germline-derived CDR1 and CDR2 are MDHEN and SYDVKM. This CDR3 is CAITGTGGVDNNSPLHF. CDR3 DNA: TGTGCCATCACCGGGACAGGGGGCGTGGACAATAATTCACCCCTCCACTTT. Full variable domain (outside the CDR3, taken from reference TRBV28 and TRBJ1-6): DVKVTQSSRYLVKRTGEKVFLECVQDMDHENMFWYRQDPGLGLRLIYFSYDVKMKEKGDIPEGYSVSREKKERFSLILESASTNQTSMYLCAITGTGGVDNNSPLHFGNGTRLTVT.

This clonotype was seen repeatedly, ten times or more. The chain has TRBV2 and TRBJ1-3; no clear D. Trimming took off 7 bases at V and 0 bases at J, with 10 bases between the two ends. Germline CDR1 and CDR2: SNHLY and FYNNEI. The CDR3 totals 14 residues. The CDR3 DNA is TGTGCCAGCAACCCGGGCCACTCTGGAAACACCATATATTTT. Protein sequence: CASNPGHSGNTIYF.

There are many counts of this clonotype. The V and J genes are TRBV21-1 and TRBJ2-7; TRBD1, as called in the table, went unchecked against the DNA. TRBV21-1 is shown as a pseudogene. The CDR3 has 16 residues. The CDR3 bases are TGTGCCAGCAGCAAAAACGGGCAGGGGGCGCGCCACGAGCAGTACTTC. It encodes CASSKNGQGARHEQYF.

There are a few counts of this clonotype. CDR3: CASNLDYDGHNEQFF. The CDR3 nucleotides are TGTGCCAGCAACCTTGACTACGACGGCCACAATGAGCAGTTCTTC. The rearrangement links TRBV12-3 or TRBV12-4 to TRBJ2-1; D perhaps matches TRBD2 (5 bases). The CDR3 runs to 15 residues. The V end lost 7 bases, the J end lost 5 bases, and 18 bases lay between the germline ends.

This clonotype appeared many times. J is TRBJ2-1 and V is TRBV24-1, with TRBD2 identical over 9 bases. This CDR3 has 17 residues. CDR1 is KGHDR, CDR2 SFDVKD, per germline. The V and J ends lost 3 bases and 2 bases, in that order; junction bases with no gene match: 7. The DNA of the CDR3 is TGTGCCACCAGTGATCCCACTAGCGGGCTAACCTACAATGAGCAGTTCTTC. This codes for CATSDPTSGLTYNEQFF.

V gene TRBV7-9 combines with J gene TRBJ2-7, with 7 bases aligning to TRBD1. V was pared by 5 bases and J by 3 bases, with 4 bases of the junction left unmatched. Germline V CDR1 and CDR2: SEHNR, FQNEAQ (reference sequence). The CDR3 extends over 13 amino acids. CDR3 nucleotides: TGTGCCAGCAGCCAGACAGGGAACTACGAGCAGTACTTC. Amino acid sequence: CASSQTGNYEQYF.

This clonotype was seen many times. J is TRBJ2-3 and V is TRBV6-2 or TRBV6-3; the D is unclear. CDR3 length: 14 residues. The germline V and J ends were trimmed by 9 bases and 6 bases, with 19 bases remaining between them. Germline CDR1 MNHEY, CDR2 SVGEGT. CDR3 nucleotide sequence: TGTGCCAGTCGCAAGTCGGGCCTCTCGGATACGCAGTATTTT. Translated: CASRKSGLSDTQYF.

J is TRBJ1-1 and V is TRBV29-1, with no clear D. V dropped 3 bases and J dropped 1 base, with 9 bases sitting between them. The germline V gene has CDR1 SQVTM and CDR2 ANQGSEA. This CDR3 is built from 13 residues. In nucleotides, the CDR3 is TGCAGCGTTGAGGCCTGGCGGAACACTGAAGCTTTCTTT. Its protein is CSVEAWRNTEAFF.

This clonotype was seen only a few times. The chain uses TRBV28 and TRBJ1-1; TRBD1 is a possible D gene (6 bases). V shed 3 bases and J shed 6 bases, with 17 bases lying between them. CDR3 length: 15 residues. Germline V gives CDR1 MDHEN, CDR2 SYDVKM. As DNA, the CDR3 is TGTGCCAGCAGTTTTGACCTTAAGGGGGAGGCTGAAGCTTTCTTT. Its protein is CASSFDLKGEAEAFF.

The sample holds many counts of this clonotype. The rearrangement joins TRBV6-2 or TRBV6-3 to TRBJ2-1, with TRBD2 matching over 7 bases. After removal of 7 bases from V and 0 bases from J, the junction contained 9 bases not matched to a gene. From germline, CDR1 is MNHEY and CDR2 SVGEGT. The CDR3 spans 16 residues. The CDR3 sequence is CASTQSGASSYNEQFF. DNA of the CDR3: TGTGCCAGCACCCAAAGCGGGGCAAGCTCCTACAATGAGCAGTTCTTC.

The chain joins TRBV11-1 to TRBJ2-3; 7 bases align to TRBD2. CDR3 size: 15 residues. Germline lookup yields CDR1 SGHAT and CDR2 FQDESV (reference sequence). V dropped 4 bases and J dropped 5; count of bases not matched to a gene: 9. CDR3 nucleotides: TGTGCCAGCAGCTCACGAGGCGGGAGTAAAGATACGCAGTATTTT. Amino acids: CASSSRGGSKDTQYF.

This chain connects TRBV27 to TRBJ2-3; possibly TRBD1 for D (7 bases). This CDR3 has 14 residues. The V end lost 3 bases, the J end lost 7 bases, and 14 bases lay between the germline ends. Germline loops: CDR1 MNHEY, CDR2 SMNVEV (reference sequence). This CDR3 is CASSFGQGGHTQYF. The CDR3 bases are TGTGCCAGCAGTTTCGGGCAGGGGGGTCATACGCAGTATTTT.

The table lists this clonotype with a few counts. V is TRBV6-5 and J is TRBJ2-5; D unclear. The CDR3 extends over 14 amino acids. Germline V gives CDR1 MNHEY, CDR2 SVGAGI. Trimming took off 7 bases at V and 4 bases at J, with 16 bases between the two ends. This chain's CDR3 is CASNKRALGETQYF. In DNA, the CDR3 is TGTGCCAGCAATAAACGGGCCTTGGGAGAGACCCAGTACTTC.

The table lists this clonotype with many counts. This rearrangement joins TRBV7-2 to TRBJ1-2, with D unclear. V dropped 1 base and J dropped 2 bases, with 11 bases sitting between them. The CDR3 is 15 residues long. Germline V gives CDR1 SGHTA, CDR2 FQGNSA. As DNA, the CDR3 is TGTGCCAGCAGCTTAGTCACGGGGAGCAACTATGGCTACACCTTC. It specifies CASSLVTGSNYGYTF.

This clonotype was observed a few times. CDR3 amino acids: CASSLARENYGYTF. The CDR3 nucleotides are TGCGCCAGCAGCTTGGCCAGGGAGAACTATGGCTACACCTTC. V is TRBV5-1 and J is TRBJ1-2, with D possibly TRBD1 on 5 matching bases. V was trimmed by 0 bases and J by 2 bases, leaving 8 bases between them. This CDR3 has 14 residues. The germline V gene encodes CDR1 SGHRS and CDR2 YFSETQ.

This clonotype was detected ten times or more. The chain has TRBV19 and TRBJ2-3, with TRBD2 matching 14 bases. Germline loops: CDR1 LNHDA, CDR2 SQIVND (reference sequence). Trimming removed 7 bases from V and 8 bases from J; junction bases left unmatched: 11. This CDR3 has 16 amino acids. The CDR3 DNA sequence: TGTGCCAGTACCGCCGGGACTAGCGGGAGTCGGGGTACGCAGTATTTT. Amino acids: CASTAGTSGSRGTQYF.

The sample holds many counts of this clonotype. The V call is TRBV20-1, the J call TRBJ2-2; the match to TRBD2 covers 11 bases. The germline V gene encodes CDR1 DFQATT and CDR2 SNEGSKA (reference sequence). CDR3 length equals 17 residues. Germline trimming cut 5 bases from V and 0 bases from J; bases unmatched to any gene: 8. Here the CDR3 reads CSARWTSGLPNTGELFF. The CDR3 DNA reads as TGCAGTGCTCGGTGGACTAGCGGGCTACCGAACACCGGGGAGCTGTTTTTT.

Ten or more counts support this clonotype. The junction departs from germline at one end; a sequencing error may be responsible. The genes are TRBV20-1 and TRBJ1-2, with 10 bases that match TRBD1. Germline V lookup: CDR1 DFQATT, CDR2 SNEGSKA (reference sequence). The CDR3 is made up of 13 amino acids. CDR3 region: CSAREVVGQGCLF. The CDR3 DNA reads as TGCAGTGCTAGAGAGGTAGTGGGACAGGGGTGCCTCTTC.